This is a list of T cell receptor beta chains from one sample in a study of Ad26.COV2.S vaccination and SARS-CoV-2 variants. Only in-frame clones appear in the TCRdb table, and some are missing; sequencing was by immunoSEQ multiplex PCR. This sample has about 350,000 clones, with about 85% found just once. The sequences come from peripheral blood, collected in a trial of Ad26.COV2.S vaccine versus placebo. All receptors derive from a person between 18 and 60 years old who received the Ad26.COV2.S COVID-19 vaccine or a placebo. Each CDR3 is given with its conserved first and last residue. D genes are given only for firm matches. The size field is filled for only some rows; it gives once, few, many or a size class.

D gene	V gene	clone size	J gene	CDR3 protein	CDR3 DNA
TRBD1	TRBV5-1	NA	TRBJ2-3	CASSLEPTGGGTDTQYF	TGCGCCAGCAGCTTGGAGCCGACAGGGGGCGGCACAGATACGCAGTATTTT
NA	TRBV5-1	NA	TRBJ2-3	CASSSPTKTDTQYF	TGCGCCAGCAGCTCCCCTACTAAGACAGATACGCAGTATTTT
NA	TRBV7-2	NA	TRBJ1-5	CASSLGPDSPQHF	TGTGCCAGCAGCTTAGGCCCCGATTCGCCCCAGCATTTT
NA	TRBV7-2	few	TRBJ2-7	CASSPRLTSSSYEQYF	TGTGCCAGCAGCCCGCGCCTTACTAGTAGCTCCTACGAGCAGTACTTC
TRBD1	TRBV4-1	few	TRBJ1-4	CASSQLDREGEKLFF	TGCGCCAGCAGCCAACTTGACAGGGAGGGCGAAAAACTGTTTTTT
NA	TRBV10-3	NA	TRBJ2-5	CAISVTHTGPETQYF	TGTGCCATCAGTGTTACTCACACAGGGCCAGAGACCCAGTACTTC
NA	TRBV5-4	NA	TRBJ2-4	CASSLRGANIQYF	TGTGCCAGCAGCTTGAGGGGCGCGAACATTCAGTACTTC
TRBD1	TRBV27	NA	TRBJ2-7	CASSLTGGIHEQYF	TGTGCCAGCAGCCTGACAGGGGGTATTCACGAGCAGTACTTC
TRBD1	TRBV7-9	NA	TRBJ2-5	CASSLLTGGGETQYF	TGTGCCAGCAGCTTATTAACAGGGGGAGGTGAGACCCAGTACTTC
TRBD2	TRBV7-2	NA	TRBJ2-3	CASSLELSGGAWSDTQYF	TGTGCCAGCAGCTTAGAACTTAGCGGGGGGGCTTGGTCAGATACGCAGTATTTT
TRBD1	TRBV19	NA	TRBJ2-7	CASSTTGTANYEQYF	TGTGCCAGTAGTACTACCGGGACAGCTAACTACGAGCAGTACTTC
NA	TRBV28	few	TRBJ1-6	CASSSGRSSPLHF	TGTGCCAGCAGTTCAGGCCGGAGTTCACCCCTCCACTTT
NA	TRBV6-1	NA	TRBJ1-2	CASSDAPMGGGYGYTF	TGTGCCAGCAGTGACGCCCCTATGGGGGGGGGCTATGGCTACACCTTC
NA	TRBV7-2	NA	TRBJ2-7	CASSWGTGLWEQYF	TGTGCCAGCAGCTGGGGGACTGGGTTGTGGGAGCAGTACTTC
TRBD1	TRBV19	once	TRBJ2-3	CASSSRDRATDTQYF	TGTGCCAGTAGCTCTCGGGACAGGGCCACAGATACGCAGTATTTT
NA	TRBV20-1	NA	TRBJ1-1	CSASRQGNTEAFF	TGCAGTGCTAGTAGGCAGGGGAACACTGAAGCTTTCTTT
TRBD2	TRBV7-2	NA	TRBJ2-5	CASSTRGTSGGARETQYF	TGTGCCAGCAGCACCCGAGGGACTAGCGGGGGGGCCCGTGAGACCCAGTACTTC
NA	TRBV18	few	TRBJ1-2	CASSPPMVF	TGTGCCAGCTCACCACCGATGGTCTTC
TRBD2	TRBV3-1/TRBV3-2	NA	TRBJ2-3	CASSQGDYRTDTQYF	TGTGCCAGCAGCCAAGGGGACTACCGCACAGATACGCAGTATTTT
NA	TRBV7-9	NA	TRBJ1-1	CASRFQTGHTEAFF	TGTGCCAGCAGATTCCAGACAGGACACACTGAAGCTTTCTTT
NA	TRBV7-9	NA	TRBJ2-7	CASSLGTNYEQYF	TGTGCCAGCAGCTTAGGCACAAACTACGAGCAGTACTTC
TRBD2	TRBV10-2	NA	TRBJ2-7	CASTGLAGEITYEQYF	TGCGCCAGCACGGGACTAGCGGGGGAAATAACCTACGAGCAGTACTTC
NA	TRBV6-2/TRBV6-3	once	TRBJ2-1	CASSRRREGWVPRLSSYNEQFF	TGTGCCAGCAGCCGGCGTAGGGAAGGATGGGTTCCGAGATTGAGCTCCTACAATGAGCAGTTCTTC
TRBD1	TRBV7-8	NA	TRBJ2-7	CASSLRQGLEQYF	TGTGCCAGCAGCTTACGACAGGGGCTTGAGCAGTACTTC
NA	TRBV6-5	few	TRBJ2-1	CASSYLPEGYNEQFF	TGTGCCAGCAGTTACCTCCCGGAGGGGTACAATGAGCAGTTCTTC
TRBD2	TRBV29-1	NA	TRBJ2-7	CSVVVGLAGREQYF	TGCAGCGTTGTCGTAGGACTAGCGGGACGGGAGCAGTACTTC
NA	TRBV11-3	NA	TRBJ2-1	CASSSTASTEQFF	TGTGCCAGCAGCTCGACGGCTAGCACTGAGCAGTTCTTC
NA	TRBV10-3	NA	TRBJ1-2	CAIPTDYGYTF	TGTGCCATACCGACGGACTATGGCTACACCTTC
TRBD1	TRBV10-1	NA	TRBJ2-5	CASSEGDRSRETQYF	TGCGCCAGCAGTGAAGGGGACAGGTCACGGGAGACCCAGTACTTC
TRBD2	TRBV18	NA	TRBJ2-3	CASSSTRLAGTDTQYF	TGTGCCAGCTCCTCAACTCGACTAGCGGGTACAGATACGCAGTATTTT
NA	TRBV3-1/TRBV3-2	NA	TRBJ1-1	CASSPHVVNTEAFF	TGTGCCAGCAGCCCACACGTCGTGAACACTGAAGCTTTCTTT
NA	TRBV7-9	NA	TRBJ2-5	CASSLSSKETQYF	TGTGCCAGCAGCCTCAGTAGCAAAGAGACCCAGTACTTC
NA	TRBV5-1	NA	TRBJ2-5	CASSLMRRGQETQYF	TGCGCCAGCAGCTTGATGCGTAGGGGGCAAGAGACCCAGTACTTC
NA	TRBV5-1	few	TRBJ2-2	CASSLAHGELFF	TGCGCCAGCAGCTTGGCCCACGGGGAGCTGTTTTTT
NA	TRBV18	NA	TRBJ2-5	CASSPLLLETQYF	TGTGCCAGCTCACCTCTCCTGTTGGAGACCCAGTACTTC
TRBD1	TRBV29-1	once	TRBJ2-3	CSVEDLEWQGAIHTQYF	TGCAGCGTTGAAGATCTGGAGTGGCAGGGGGCGATCCATACGCAGTATTTT
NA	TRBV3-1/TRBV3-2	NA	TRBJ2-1	CASSQDLAGSSYNEQFF	TGTGCCAGCAGCCAAGATCTTGCGGGAAGCTCCTACAATGAGCAGTTCTTC
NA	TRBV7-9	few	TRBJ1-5	CASSLAQSNQPQHF	TGTGCCAGCAGTTTAGCTCAGTCCAATCAGCCCCAGCATTTT
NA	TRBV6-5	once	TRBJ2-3	CASSYTPRGTQYF	TGTGCCAGCAGTTACACCCCAAGAGGCACGCAGTATTTT
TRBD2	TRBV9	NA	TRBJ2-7	CASSVGLAVAYEQYF	TGTGCCAGCAGCGTTGGACTAGCGGTGGCCTACGAGCAGTACTTC
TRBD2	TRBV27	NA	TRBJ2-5	CASSYAAGGGVETQYF	TGTGCCAGCAGTTATGCAGCGGGAGGAGGAGTTGAGACCCAGTACTTC
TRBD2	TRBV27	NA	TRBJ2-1	CASSGLGFMASGGTNEQFF	TGTGCCAGCAGTGGCTTAGGGTTCATGGCTAGCGGGGGGACCAATGAGCAGTTCTTC
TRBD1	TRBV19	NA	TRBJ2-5	CASSIGPRGGVVGETQYF	TGTGCCAGTAGTATAGGCCCTAGAGGGGGCGTGGTGGGAGAGACCCAGTACTTC
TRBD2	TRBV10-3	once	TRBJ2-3	CAISESAGATDTQYF	TGTGCCATCAGTGAGTCGGCGGGAGCCACAGATACGCAGTATTTT
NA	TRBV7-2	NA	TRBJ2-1	CASSSGLYNEQFF	TGTGCCAGCAGCTCGGGACTGTACAATGAGCAGTTCTTC
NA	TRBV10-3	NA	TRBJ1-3	CAISESGGRTIYF	TGTGCCATCAGTGAGTCAGGGGGTCGCACCATATATTTT
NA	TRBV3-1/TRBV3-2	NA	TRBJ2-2	CASAGQNTGELFF	TGTGCCAGCGCCGGACAGAACACCGGGGAGCTGTTTTTT
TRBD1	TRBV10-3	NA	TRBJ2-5	CAISERTGTQTQYF	TGTGCCATCAGTGAGAGGACAGGGACACAGACCCAGTACTTC
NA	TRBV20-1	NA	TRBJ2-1	CSASLGYNEQFF	TGCAGTGCAAGTCTGGGTTACAATGAGCAGTTCTTC